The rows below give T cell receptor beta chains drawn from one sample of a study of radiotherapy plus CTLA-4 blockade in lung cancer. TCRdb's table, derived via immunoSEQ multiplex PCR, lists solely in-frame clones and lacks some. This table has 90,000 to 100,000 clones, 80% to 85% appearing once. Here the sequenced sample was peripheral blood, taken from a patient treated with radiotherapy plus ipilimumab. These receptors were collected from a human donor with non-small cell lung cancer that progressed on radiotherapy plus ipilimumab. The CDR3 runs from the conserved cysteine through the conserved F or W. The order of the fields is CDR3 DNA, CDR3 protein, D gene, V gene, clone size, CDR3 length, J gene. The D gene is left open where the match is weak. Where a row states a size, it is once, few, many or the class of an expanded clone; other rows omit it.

CDR3 DNA: TGTGCCTGGCTACGGACAGGATACTTGAACACTGAAGCTTTCTTT
CDR3 protein: CAWLRTGYLNTEAFF
D gene: TRBD1
V gene: TRBV30
clone size: once
CDR3 length: 15
J gene: TRBJ1-1

CDR3 DNA: TGTGCCAGCAGTTCATCGGCTAGCGGGTGGGATGAGCAGTTCTTC
CDR3 protein: CASSSSASGWDEQFF
D gene: TRBD2
V gene: TRBV7-6
clone size: .
CDR3 length: 15
J gene: TRBJ2-1

CDR3 DNA: TGTGCCAGCAGCCAAGGGGGGTTTGGCGGCGGAGGCGAGCAGTACTTC
CDR3 protein: CASSQGGFGGGGEQYF
D gene: .
V gene: TRBV4-2
clone size: .
CDR3 length: 16
J gene: TRBJ2-7

CDR3 DNA: TGTGCCAGCTCACCATTCACCGGGGGGGCAAACAATGAGCAGTTCTTC
CDR3 protein: CASSPFTGGANNEQFF
D gene: TRBD2
V gene: TRBV18
clone size: .
CDR3 length: 16
J gene: TRBJ2-1

CDR3 DNA: TGTGCCAGCAGCTCGACAGGGGTCTTATATGGCTACACCTTC
CDR3 protein: CASSSTGVLYGYTF
D gene: TRBD1
V gene: TRBV5-6
clone size: .
CDR3 length: 14
J gene: TRBJ1-2

CDR3 DNA: TGCGCCAGCAGCTCTACAGCCCAGGCGGGGACTGAAGCTTTCTTT
CDR3 protein: CASSSTAQAGTEAFF
D gene: .
V gene: TRBV5-1
clone size: .
CDR3 length: 15
J gene: TRBJ1-1

CDR3 DNA: TGCAGCGTTTCAAAAGGGACAGGGGGCACAGATACGCAGTATTTT
CDR3 protein: CSVSKGTGGTDTQYF
D gene: TRBD1
V gene: TRBV29-1
clone size: .
CDR3 length: 15
J gene: TRBJ2-3

CDR3 DNA: TGTGCCAGCAGCTTAGAATTCTTAGGGGAGTATATCTACGAGCAGTACTTC
CDR3 protein: CASSLEFLGEYIYEQYF
D gene: .
V gene: TRBV7-8
clone size: .
CDR3 length: 17
J gene: TRBJ2-7

CDR3 DNA: TGTGCCAGCAGCCTGACTTATAGCTCCTACGAGCAGTACTTC
CDR3 protein: CASSLTYSSYEQYF
D gene: .
V gene: TRBV6-5
clone size: .
CDR3 length: 14
J gene: TRBJ2-7

CDR3 DNA: TGTGCCAGCAGTTCTAGCGGGAGCGGGACAGATACGCAGTATTTT
CDR3 protein: CASSSSGSGTDTQYF
D gene: TRBD2
V gene: TRBV27
clone size: once
CDR3 length: 15
J gene: TRBJ2-3

CDR3 DNA: TGTGCCAGCAGTGAAGCGGGACAGGCTGGCTCCTACGAGCAGTACTTC
CDR3 protein: CASSEAGQAGSYEQYF
D gene: TRBD1
V gene: TRBV6-1
clone size: .
CDR3 length: 16
J gene: TRBJ2-7

CDR3 DNA: TGTGCCACCCAGACGGGAATCAACTATGGCTACACCTTC
CDR3 protein: CATQTGINYGYTF
D gene: .
V gene: TRBV2
clone size: .
CDR3 length: 13
J gene: TRBJ1-2

CDR3 DNA: TGTGCCAGCAGTATGGACAGGGAATACGAGCAGTACTTC
CDR3 protein: CASSMDREYEQYF
D gene: TRBD1
V gene: TRBV28
clone size: .
CDR3 length: 13
J gene: TRBJ2-7

CDR3 DNA: TGTGCCAGGGCTGACGAACCCAATCAGCCCCAGCATTTT
CDR3 protein: CARADEPNQPQHF
D gene: .
V gene: TRBV25-1
clone size: .
CDR3 length: 13
J gene: TRBJ1-5

CDR3 DNA: TGTGCCAGCAGTTTATGGGGGGGATCCTCCTACGAGCAGTACTTC
CDR3 protein: CASSLWGGSSYEQYF
D gene: .
V gene: TRBV28
clone size: .
CDR3 length: 15
J gene: TRBJ2-7

CDR3 DNA: TGTGCCAGCAGCTCGCAGTCAGGGAGGAATCAGCCCCAGCATTTT
CDR3 protein: CASSSQSGRNQPQHF
D gene: .
V gene: TRBV7-6
clone size: .
CDR3 length: 15
J gene: TRBJ1-5

CDR3 DNA: TGTGCCAGCAGCTTAGATAGAAACACCATATATTTT
CDR3 protein: CASSLDRNTIYF
D gene: .
V gene: TRBV7-2
clone size: .
CDR3 length: 12
J gene: TRBJ1-3

CDR3 DNA: TGTGCCTGGAGTGTACGTGGGACAGGGAGAGAGACCCAGTACTTC
CDR3 protein: CAWSVRGTGRETQYF
D gene: TRBD1
V gene: TRBV30
clone size: .
CDR3 length: 15
J gene: TRBJ2-5

CDR3 DNA: TGTGCCAGCAGTGACAGGGCCGGTAGTGAGCAGTTCTTC
CDR3 protein: CASSDRAGSEQFF
D gene: TRBD1
V gene: TRBV6-6
clone size: .
CDR3 length: 13
J gene: TRBJ2-1

CDR3 DNA: TGTGCCAGCAGCGTTGGAGGCCAAGCCTACGAGCAGTACTTC
CDR3 protein: CASSVGGQAYEQYF
D gene: .
V gene: TRBV9
clone size: .
CDR3 length: 14
J gene: TRBJ2-7

CDR3 DNA: TGTGCCAGCTCATCACCTCGTCCCGGGACAGATGACTATGGCTACACCTTC
CDR3 protein: CASSSPRPGTDDYGYTF
D gene: TRBD1
V gene: TRBV28
clone size: .
CDR3 length: 17
J gene: TRBJ1-2

CDR3 DNA: TGTGCCAGCAGCCTGACGGGGGCTACGCAGTATTTT
CDR3 protein: CASSLTGATQYF
D gene: .
V gene: TRBV28
clone size: .
CDR3 length: 12
J gene: TRBJ2-3

CDR3 DNA: TGTGCCACAAATACCCGGACAGATACTAACTATGGCTACACCTTC
CDR3 protein: CATNTRTDTNYGYTF
D gene: .
V gene: TRBV28
clone size: .
CDR3 length: 15
J gene: TRBJ1-2

CDR3 DNA: TGTGCCAGCAGCCCCTCCGACGGAAACACCATATATTTT
CDR3 protein: CASSPSDGNTIYF
D gene: .
V gene: TRBV7-8
clone size: .
CDR3 length: 13
J gene: TRBJ1-3

CDR3 DNA: TGTGCCATCAGTCGACAGGGGAACACCGGGGAGCTGTTTTTT
CDR3 protein: CAISRQGNTGELFF
D gene: TRBD1
V gene: TRBV10-3
clone size: few
CDR3 length: 14
J gene: TRBJ2-2

CDR3 DNA: TGTGCCAGCAGTCCCGGGACTAGCTGGACTGAGACCCAGTACTTC
CDR3 protein: CASSPGTSWTETQYF
D gene: TRBD2
V gene: TRBV27
clone size: .
CDR3 length: 15
J gene: TRBJ2-5

CDR3 DNA: TGTGCCAGCAGCGTAGCCCCTAGCGGCGCCCTTCAGGCGTTCTTC
CDR3 protein: CASSVAPSGALQAFF
D gene: TRBD2
V gene: TRBV9
clone size: .
CDR3 length: 15
J gene: TRBJ2-1

CDR3 DNA: TGTGCCAGCAGTGACATGGGCTTTAACTATGGCTACACCTTC
CDR3 protein: CASSDMGFNYGYTF
D gene: .
V gene: TRBV27
clone size: .
CDR3 length: 14
J gene: TRBJ1-2

CDR3 DNA: TGTGCCAGCTCCCAGATGACAGGGTGGGATAACTATGGCTACACCTTC
CDR3 protein: CASSQMTGWDNYGYTF
D gene: TRBD1
V gene: TRBV18
clone size: once
CDR3 length: 16
J gene: TRBJ1-2

CDR3 DNA: TGTGCCAGCAGTTTCCGGGAGGCGAGGGAGCAGTACTTC
CDR3 protein: CASSFREAREQYF
D gene: TRBD2
V gene: TRBV27
clone size: .
CDR3 length: 13
J gene: TRBJ2-7

CDR3 DNA: TGTGCCAGCAGTACTACCGGGAGGACAGATACGCAGTATTTT
CDR3 protein: CASSTTGRTDTQYF
D gene: TRBD2
V gene: TRBV25-1
clone size: once
CDR3 length: 14
J gene: TRBJ2-3

CDR3 DNA: TGTGCCAGCAGTAACAGGGACCGTGCCTATGGCTACACCTTC
CDR3 protein: CASSNRDRAYGYTF
D gene: .
V gene: TRBV7-9
clone size: .
CDR3 length: 14
J gene: TRBJ1-2

CDR3 DNA: TGTGCCAGCAGCGTTCGACTAGCGGGATCTTCCACAGATACGCAGTATTTT
CDR3 protein: CASSVRLAGSSTDTQYF
D gene: TRBD2
V gene: TRBV5-4
clone size: .
CDR3 length: 17
J gene: TRBJ2-3

CDR3 DNA: TGTGCCAGCAGCTTAGCCGGGGGCGAAGGAAACACCATATATTTT
CDR3 protein: CASSLAGGEGNTIYF
D gene: .
V gene: TRBV7-9
clone size: .
CDR3 length: 15
J gene: TRBJ1-3

CDR3 DNA: TGTGCCAGCAAAGGGACGAATAGCAATCAGCCCCAGCATTTT
CDR3 protein: CASKGTNSNQPQHF
D gene: .
V gene: TRBV2
clone size: once
CDR3 length: 14
J gene: TRBJ1-5

CDR3 DNA: TGCGCCAGCAGCTTGAGTACAGGGGAAAAAGAGACCCAGTACTTC
CDR3 protein: CASSLSTGEKETQYF
D gene: TRBD1
V gene: TRBV5-1
clone size: once
CDR3 length: 15
J gene: TRBJ2-5

CDR3 DNA: TGTGCCAGCAGTGAAGCCACTTCTGGGGCCAACGTCCTGACTTTC
CDR3 protein: CASSEATSGANVLTF
D gene: .
V gene: TRBV6-1
clone size: few
CDR3 length: 15
J gene: TRBJ2-6

CDR3 DNA: TGTGCCAGCACGGGACTAGCGGGCGAGGGCACCGGGGAGCTGTTTTTT
CDR3 protein: CASTGLAGEGTGELFF
D gene: TRBD2
V gene: TRBV5-4
clone size: .
CDR3 length: 16
J gene: TRBJ2-2

CDR3 DNA: TGTGCCAGCAGCCAAGATATGGGTCTTAATGAAAAACTGTTTTTT
CDR3 protein: CASSQDMGLNEKLFF
D gene: .
V gene: TRBV14
clone size: .
CDR3 length: 15
J gene: TRBJ1-4

CDR3 DNA: TGTGCCAGCTCATCCGGGACTAGCGGCAGAAGCTCCTACGAGCAGTACTTC
CDR3 protein: CASSSGTSGRSSYEQYF
D gene: TRBD2
V gene: TRBV18
clone size: .
CDR3 length: 17
J gene: TRBJ2-7

CDR3 DNA: TGTGCCAGCATTAGCGGGAGTGGGTCCAAAAACATTCAGTACTTC
CDR3 protein: CASISGSGSKNIQYF
D gene: TRBD2
V gene: TRBV11-2
clone size: .
CDR3 length: 15
J gene: TRBJ2-4

CDR3 DNA: TGCAGCGTTGGGGGGAAATCCTACGAGCAGTACTTC
CDR3 protein: CSVGGKSYEQYF
D gene: .
V gene: TRBV29-1
clone size: .
CDR3 length: 12
J gene: TRBJ2-7

CDR3 DNA: TGTGCCAGCAGACATAGACAGGGGGTAGGAACTGAAGCTTTCTTT
CDR3 protein: CASRHRQGVGTEAFF
D gene: TRBD1
V gene: TRBV5-8
clone size: once
CDR3 length: 15
J gene: TRBJ1-1

CDR3 DNA: TGTGCCAGCAGCTTATTTCTAGCGGGAGGCCCGGACCAAGAGACCCAGTACTTC
CDR3 protein: CASSLFLAGGPDQETQYF
D gene: TRBD2
V gene: TRBV11-2
clone size: .
CDR3 length: 18
J gene: TRBJ2-5

CDR3 DNA: TGTGCCAGCAGTTTAGGTTGGGGAAAACTGTTTTTT
CDR3 protein: CASSLGWGKLFF
D gene: .
V gene: TRBV28
clone size: few
CDR3 length: 12
J gene: TRBJ1-4

CDR3 DNA: TGTGCCAGTAGTAAGGGGACAGGGGCGCGGACTGAAGCTTTCTTT
CDR3 protein: CASSKGTGARTEAFF
D gene: TRBD1
V gene: TRBV19
clone size: .
CDR3 length: 15
J gene: TRBJ1-1

CDR3 DNA: TGTGCCAGCAGCTTGGTTCAGAAAGAGACCCAGTACTTC
CDR3 protein: CASSLVQKETQYF
D gene: .
V gene: TRBV5-4
clone size: .
CDR3 length: 13
J gene: TRBJ2-5

CDR3 DNA: TGTGCCAGCAGTTACTCCGAACCGCGGGGTGAAAAACTGTTTTTT
CDR3 protein: CASSYSEPRGEKLFF
D gene: .
V gene: TRBV6-5
clone size: .
CDR3 length: 15
J gene: TRBJ1-4

CDR3 DNA: TGCGCCAGCAGCCCAGCCGGGACAGCGTGGGAGACCCAGTACTTC
CDR3 protein: CASSPAGTAWETQYF
D gene: TRBD1
V gene: TRBV5-1
clone size: .
CDR3 length: 15
J gene: TRBJ2-5

CDR3 DNA: TGTGCCAGCAGCCCCGCCGGGGGGGTGGTCGAGACCCAGTACTTC
CDR3 protein: CASSPAGGVVETQYF
D gene: TRBD2
V gene: TRBV9
clone size: .
CDR3 length: 15
J gene: TRBJ2-5

CDR3 DNA: TGTGCCAGCAGCGAGACCACCTGGGAGCTGTTTTTT
CDR3 protein: CASSETTWELFF
D gene: .
V gene: TRBV14
clone size: .
CDR3 length: 12
J gene: TRBJ2-2

CDR3 DNA: TGTGCCAGCAGCGTTCTCGGGATGCGGGCAGATACGCAGTATTTT
CDR3 protein: CASSVLGMRADTQYF
D gene: .
V gene: TRBV9
clone size: .
CDR3 length: 15
J gene: TRBJ2-3

CDR3 DNA: TGTGCCAGCAGCTTCTACTCCTACGAGCAGTACTTC
CDR3 protein: CASSFYSYEQYF
D gene: .
V gene: TRBV11-2
clone size: .
CDR3 length: 12
J gene: TRBJ2-7

CDR3 DNA: TGTGCCAGCAGGCCCGGGACAGGGGGCGCAGATACGCAGTATTTT
CDR3 protein: CASRPGTGGADTQYF
D gene: TRBD1
V gene: TRBV2
clone size: .
CDR3 length: 15
J gene: TRBJ2-3

CDR3 DNA: TGCGCCAGCAGCAAAGCCCCGAGCGGGCTAGCGGGAGCCCACGGGGAGCTGTTTTTT
CDR3 protein: CASSKAPSGLAGAHGELFF
D gene: TRBD2
V gene: TRBV4-1
clone size: once
CDR3 length: 19
J gene: TRBJ2-2